The clone carrying this T cell receptor beta chain was seen only a few times. Its antigen is as yet unknown. Per the germline V gene, CDR1 is SGHRS and CDR2 is YFSETQ. Trimming took 4 bases from V and 0 from J, leaving 12 bases between them. This CDR3 is built from 15 residues. The data derive from a study of T-cell memory formation after mild COVID-19. Study results and caveats: In second-wave clones peaking day 37, SARS-CoV-2 specificity remained unconfirmed. The main location of contracting CD4+ clones was CM and EM, and that of contracting CD8+ clones was EMRA.

5'RACE primed at constant segments yielded TCR alpha and TCR beta cDNA libraries bearing sample barcodes and UMIs. TCRdb ran MiXCR on the 5' RACE reads and lists one entry per CDR3 protein. The sample shows 300,000 to 400,000 distinct CDR3 sequences, 15% of them seen only once. This chain connects TRBV5-1 to TRBJ2-3; D is ambiguous. This receptor was taken from a man younger than 35 who had mild COVID-19 (a few samples of this study predate the infection). Cell type and time point are not known. Sample: PBMCs or a T cell subset sorted from them (not recorded which). In DNA, the CDR3 is TGCGCCAGCAGCCGCGACGGACCGAGCACAGATACGCAGTATTTT. It encodes CASSRDGPSTDTQYF.